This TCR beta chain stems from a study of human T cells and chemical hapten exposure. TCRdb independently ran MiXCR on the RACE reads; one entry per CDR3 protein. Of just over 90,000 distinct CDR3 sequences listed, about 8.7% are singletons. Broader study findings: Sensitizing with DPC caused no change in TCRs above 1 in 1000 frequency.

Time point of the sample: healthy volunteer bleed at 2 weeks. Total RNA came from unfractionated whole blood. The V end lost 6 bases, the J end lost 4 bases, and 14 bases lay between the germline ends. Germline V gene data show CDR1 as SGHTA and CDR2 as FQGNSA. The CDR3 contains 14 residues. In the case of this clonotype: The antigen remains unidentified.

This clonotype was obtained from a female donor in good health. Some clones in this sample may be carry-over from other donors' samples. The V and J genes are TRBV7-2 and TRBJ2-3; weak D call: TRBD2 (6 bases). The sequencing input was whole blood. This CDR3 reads CASSGGNMADTQYF. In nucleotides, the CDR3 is TGTGCCAGCAGTGGGGGGAATATGGCAGATACGCAGTATTTT. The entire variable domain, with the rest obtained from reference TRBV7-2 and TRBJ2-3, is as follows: GAGVSQSPSNKVTEKGKDVELRCDPISGHTALYWYRQSLGQGLEFLIYFQGNSAPDKSGLPSDRFSAERTGGSVSTLTIQRTQQEDSAVYLCASSGGNMADTQYFGPGTRLTVL.